This T cell receptor (beta chain) was observed in a study of blood T cell repertoires in COVID-19. Study summary: Nucleic acid was either cDNA or gDNA, and it came from T cells, B-cell-depleted T cells, or PBMCs.

In the original workflow: Estimated nucleated cell counts came from reference gene primer amplification. Produced via immunoSEQ multiplex PCR; TCRdb's table is partial and in-frame only. The V and J calls and clone size were taken over from that table, and D and trimming were inferred from the DNA. Among about 230,000 clones listed, around 78% were seen once. Ten or more counts support this clone. Germline V gene sequence: CDR1 MNHEY, CDR2 SVGAGI. The CDR3 has 12 residues. V lost 6 bases to trimming and J lost 3 bases, with 7 bases between them. Sequencing was done on a sample of peripheral blood. This clonotype was sampled from a woman between 65 and 79 years old with active or convalescent COVID-19. This chain uses TRBV6-5 with TRBJ2-3, with D possibly TRBD2 on 6 matching bases. DNA for the CDR3: TGTGCCAGCAGCGGAGGGACAGATACGCAGTATTTT. Its protein product is CASSGGTDTQYF.